These 26 T cell receptor beta chains originate from one sample sequenced in a study of cytomegalovirus exposure and HLA in healthy donors. It was with 60 Vbeta and 13 Jbeta primers that the PCR ran. Sequenced by immunoSEQ multiplex PCR; TCRdb stores in-frame clones only, minus some. The table records about 100,000 clones, around 80% of them present only once. The sample comprised PBMCs. The receptors here all came from a woman aged 50 to 65 in good health and CMV-seropositive.

The V gene is TRBV15, the J gene TRBJ2-5; 7 bases match TRBD1. Germline V lookup: CDR1 LNHNV, CDR2 YYDKDF (reference sequence). The CDR3 spans 14 residues. Losses at the gene ends were 3 bases for V and 6 bases for J; bases not matched to a gene: 7. The CDR3 DNA sequence: TGTGCCACCAGCAGGGCCCCAGGGGGACAGACCCAGTACTTC. Amino acids: CATSRAPGGQTQYF.

Only a few counts were recorded for this clone. This chain uses TRBV7-2 with TRBJ2-7, with a tentative D call TRBD1 (6 bases). The CDR3 consists of 13 residues. The germline V gene has CDR1 SGHTA and CDR2 FQGNSA. V was shortened by 4 bases and J by 1 base, with 8 bases between the two germline ends. CDR3 amino acids: CASSWGPSYEQYF. CDR3 nucleotide sequence: TGTGCCAGCAGCTGGGGGCCATCCTACGAGCAGTACTTC.

V usage is TRBV30 and J usage is TRBJ1-1; perhaps TRBD1 as D (5 bases). The CDR3 covers 14 residues. V was shortened by 3 bases and J by 7 bases, with 18 bases between the two germline ends. Germline lookup yields CDR1 GTSNPN and CDR2 SVGIG (reference sequence). CDR3: CAWSVPRGFSEAFF. The DNA of the CDR3 is TGTGCCTGGAGCGTGCCTCGGGGGTTTAGTGAAGCTTTCTTT.

The chain combines TRBV6-5 with TRBJ1-1, with a possible D match to TRBD1 (6 bases). Trimming took off 6 bases at V and 2 bases at J, with 13 bases between the two ends. The germline CDR1 and CDR2 sequences are MNHEY and SVGAGI. The CDR3 sequence is 14 residues long. The CDR3 loop reads CASSLTGRNTEAFF. The CDR3 DNA reads as TGTGCCAGCAGCCTGACAGGTAGAAACACTGAAGCTTTCTTT.

The chain has TRBV7-2 and TRBJ2-1; TRBD2 matches 10 bases. CDR1 and CDR2 from the germline V gene are SGHTA and FQGNSA. J gave up 13 bases and V 5 bases, and 8 bases lay outside the gene matches. CDR3 size: 13 residues. The CDR3 region is CASSRDRTSGQFF. The DNA for the CDR3 is TGTGCCAGCAGCAGAGACCGGACTAGCGGACAGTTCTTC.

The V call is TRBV5-6, the J call TRBJ2-7; TRBD2 matches at 10 bases. CDR1 SGHDT and CDR2 YYEEEE come from the germline V gene. The CDR3 contains 16 residues. V lost 4 bases, J lost 0 bases, and 7 bases stayed unmatched. The DNA of the CDR3 is TGTGCCAGCAGCATGGTCCGGACTAGCGGCTCCTACGAGCAGTACTTC. Translated: CASSMVRTSGSYEQYF.

The chain employs TRBV29-1 and TRBJ2-7, with D possibly being TRBD2 (6 bases). The CDR3 extends over 15 amino acids. V was clipped by 2 bases and J by 3 bases, with 17 bases between them. In germline, CDR1 is SQVTM, CDR2 ANQGSEA. In nucleotides, the CDR3 is TGCAGCGTTGAACGGGAGATCCGAGGTCGCTACGAGCAGTACTTC. It encodes CSVEREIRGRYEQYF.

The gene calls are TRBV2 and TRBJ2-1; 15 bases are a match to TRBD2. Germline V lookup: CDR1 SNHLY, CDR2 FYNNEI. The J segment lost 7 bases and the V segment lost 7 bases, leaving 11 bases of the junction unmatched. The CDR3 has 17 residues. CDR3 protein: CASTRGGLAGGSNEQFF. The CDR3 bases are TGTGCCAGCACCAGGGGGGGACTAGCGGGAGGAAGTAATGAGCAGTTCTTC. Looking up the rest from reference TRBV2 and TRBJ2-1 gives the full variable domain: EPEVTQTPSHQVTQMGQEVILRCVPISNHLYFYWYRQILGQKVEFLVSFYNNEISEKSEIFDDQFSVERPDGSNFTLKIRSTKLEDSAMYFCASTRGGLAGGSNEQFFGPGTRLTVL.

V gene TRBV5-6 combines with J gene TRBJ1-2; 7 bases fit TRBD1. Unmatched junction bases numbered 5, after V lost 0 bases and J lost 6 bases. CDR1 and CDR2 from the germline V gene are SGHDT and YYEEEE. The CDR3 extends over 14 amino acids. The CDR3 DNA is TGTGCCAGCAGCTTGGGACAGGGTAAAGATGGCTACACCTTC. Protein sequence: CASSLGQGKDGYTF.

The chain carries TRBV6-5 and TRBJ1-1, with TRBD1 matching over 7 bases. Germline V CDR1 and CDR2: MNHEY, SVGAGI. With V trimmed by 6 bases and J by 3 bases, 4 bases remained unmatched. The CDR3 extends over 13 amino acids. Here the CDR3 reads CASSRQGYTEAFF. CDR3 in DNA: TGTGCCAGCAGCCGACAGGGTTACACTGAAGCTTTCTTT.

The chain uses TRBV7-9 and TRBJ2-7, with D tentatively TRBD2 (5 bases). V was cut by 1 base and J by 9 bases, with 10 bases left in between. This CDR3 is 12 amino acids long. Germline V gene data show CDR1 as SEHNR and CDR2 as FQNEAQ (reference sequence). This chain's CDR3 is CASSLGQEVQYF. The CDR3 DNA follows: TGTGCCAGCAGCTTAGGGCAGGAGGTGCAGTACTTC.

The rearrangement links TRBV25-1 to TRBJ1-1; D unresolved. The CDR3 has 14 residues. Per germline, CDR1 MGHDK and CDR2 SYGVNS. The V end lost 4 bases, the J end lost 5 bases, and 14 bases lay between the germline ends. Here the CDR3 DNA reads TGTGCCAGCAGTGTAGGCAGGTCAACGACTGAAGCTTTCTTT. The encoded protein is CASSVGRSTTEAFF.

V usage is TRBV5-1 and J usage is TRBJ2-3, with D tentatively TRBD2 (5 bases). Trimming took 0 bases from V and 2 from J, leaving 10 bases between them. The CDR3 covers 15 residues. The germline gives CDR1 SGHRS, CDR2 YFSETQ. Written as DNA, the CDR3 is TGCGCCAGCAGCTTGGGAGAGCGGTACACAGATACGCAGTATTTT. As protein: CASSLGERYTDTQYF.

The J gene is TRBJ2-7, the V gene TRBV7-9; 9 nucleotides align to TRBD2. Germline values: CDR1 SEHNR, CDR2 FQNEAQ (reference sequence). This CDR3 is built from 13 residues. The CDR3 DNA reads as TGTTCCACTGCGGGAGGGAGCTCCTACGAGCAGTACTTC. It encodes CSTAGGSSYEQYF.

J is TRBJ2-3 and V is TRBV5-4, with 7 bases lining up with TRBD2. The CDR3 is 17 amino acids. CDR1 and CDR2 from the germline V gene are SGHNT and YYREEE (reference sequence). V lost 0 bases to trimming and J lost 2 bases; unmatched junction nucleotides: 9. In DNA form, the CDR3 reads TGTGCCAGCAGCTTGGTACCGGGGGAGGGAGTCACAGATACGCAGTATTTT. Protein product: CASSLVPGEGVTDTQYF.

The rearrangement links TRBV6-5 to TRBJ1-2; 9 nucleotides align to TRBD1. V trimming: 5 bases; J trimming: 3 bases; junction bases outside the gene matches: 4. This CDR3 comprises 14 residues. The germline V gene encodes CDR1 MNHEY and CDR2 SVGAGI. CDR3 sequence reads: CASSPGQGDYGYTF. The CDR3 DNA sequence: TGTGCCAGCAGTCCGGGACAGGGCGACTATGGCTACACCTTC.

There are a few counts of this clone. The CDR3 region has the DNA TGTGCCATCATGCAGACAGGTTCACAATCCTACGAGCAGTACTTC. Translating it yields CAIMQTGSQSYEQYF. The rearrangement links TRBV10-3 to TRBJ2-7; D may be TRBD1 (6 bases). Germline V lookup: CDR1 ENHRY, CDR2 SYGVKD. CDR3 length equals 15 residues. V was shortened by 7 bases and J by 1 base, with 17 bases between the two germline ends.

The J gene is TRBJ1-2, the V gene TRBV7-9; TRBD1 aligns across 9 bases. The CDR3 loop spans 14 amino acids. The germline gives CDR1 SEHNR, CDR2 FQNEAQ (reference sequence). With 3 bases clipped from V and 5 bases from J, the junction kept 4 bases outside the gene matches. In nucleotides, the CDR3 is TGTGCCAGCAGCTTTGGACAGGGGTCATATGGCTACACCTTC. This sequence encodes CASSFGQGSYGYTF. The entire variable domain, with the rest obtained from reference TRBV7-9 and TRBJ1-2, is as follows: DTGVSQNPRHKITKRGQNVTFRCDPISEHNRLYWYRQTLGQGPEFLTYFQNEAQLEKSRLLSDRFSAERPKGSFSTLEIQRTEQGDSAMYLCASSFGQGSYGYTFGSGTRLTVV.

The chain carries TRBV30 and TRBJ1-1, with D perhaps matching TRBD1 (5 bases). The CDR3 has 11 residues. In germline, CDR1 is GTSNPN, CDR2 SVGIG (reference sequence). Trimming took off 3 bases at V and 5 bases at J, with 7 bases between the two ends. This CDR3 is CAWRQGTEAFF. In DNA form, the CDR3 reads TGTGCCTGGAGGCAGGGAACTGAAGCTTTCTTT.

J is TRBJ1-1 and V is TRBV10-2; perhaps TRBD1 as D (5 bases). The CDR3 has 13 residues. Germline V lookup: CDR1 WSHSY, CDR2 SAAADI. V lost 7 bases, J lost 4 bases, and 13 bases lay in between. CDR3 sequence (DNA): TGCGCCAGCATCCTACAGGAAGGCACTGAAGCTTTCTTT. It is translated as CASILQEGTEAFF.

The chain has TRBV5-1 and TRBJ1-4; D is undetermined. Germline CDR1 is SGHRS and CDR2 is YFSETQ. This CDR3 is 14 amino acids long. Deletions cut 5 bases from V and 8 bases from J, with 16 bases between. The CDR3 here is CASRALTGVEKLFF. CDR3 in DNA: TGCGCCAGCAGAGCCTTAACCGGTGTGGAAAAACTGTTTTTT.

This chain connects TRBV5-5 to TRBJ1-5; the D gene is possibly TRBD1 (6 bases). V was shortened by 4 bases and J by 4 bases, with 15 bases between the two germline ends. The CDR3 has 15 residues. CDR1 and CDR2 from the germline V gene are SGHKS and YYEKEE (reference sequence). This CDR3 is CASSIRTAVNQPQHF. The CDR3 coding sequence is TGTGCCAGCAGCATCCGGACAGCCGTAAATCAGCCCCAGCATTTT.

The chain combines TRBV4-2 with TRBJ2-4, with unresolved D. Germline CDR1 and CDR2: LGHNA and YNFKEQ. This CDR3 has 12 residues. V was pared by 6 bases and J by 2 bases, with 5 bases between. CDR3 in amino acids: CASRRTKNIQYF. DNA for the CDR3: TGTGCCAGCAGGCGTACCAAAAACATTCAGTACTTC.

V is TRBV9 and J is TRBJ2-1; TRBD1 aligns across 8 bases. Germline loops: CDR1 SGDLS, CDR2 YYNGEE. The CDR3 runs to 12 residues. The V and J ends lost 5 bases and 10 bases, in that order; junction bases with no gene match: 5. CDR3 region: CASSAGTGEQFF. In nucleotides, the CDR3 is TGTGCCAGCAGTGCCGGGACAGGCGAGCAGTTCTTC.

V is TRBV7-9 and J is TRBJ1-4, with D possibly being TRBD1 (5 bases). Germline V gives CDR1 SEHNR, CDR2 FQNEAQ (reference sequence). V lost 6 bases and J lost 7, with 12 bases in between. This CDR3 has 13 amino acids. The CDR3 nucleotides read TGTGCCAGCAGTTCAGGGCAAATTGAAAAACTGTTTTTT. Encoded protein: CASSSGQIEKLFF.

This chain links TRBV6-5 with TRBJ2-5, with a possible D match to TRBD1 (5 bases). Germline V gene sequence: CDR1 MNHEY, CDR2 SVGAGI. The CDR3 loop spans 14 amino acids. V lost 5 bases, J lost 5 bases, and 15 bases lay in between. CDR3 protein: CASSLQGEGETQYF. The CDR3 DNA is TGTGCCAGCAGTCTTCAGGGCGAAGGCGAGACCCAGTACTTC.